The following is a T cell receptor beta chain sequence with its context. Its antigen is undetermined. The sample is drawn from a study of T cell responses to AZD1222 COVID-19 vaccine. Using immunoSEQ multiplex PCR, the repertoire was profiled, and TCRdb retains in-frame clones only, with some absent. The sample lists approximately 140,000 clones; about nine tenths were seen once. Study-wide results and caveats: Reportedly, nearly half of unique spike TCRs recognized epitopes outside B.1.351/B.1.1.7 mutations. An increase in Spike-specific TCR breadth and depth was observed after two AZD1222 doses. White British people made up most donors, females outnumbered males, and clonal diversity was possibly underestimated. Repertoires were obtained solely post-peak T cell response.

Per germline, CDR1 LGHDT and CDR2 YNNKEL (reference sequence). The CDR3 totals 15 residues. Trimming took off 1 base at V and 0 bases at J, with 9 bases between the two ends. The origin of this receptor is an adult in good health. The chain employs TRBV3-1 (or the pseudogene TRBV3-2) and TRBJ1-2; D is possibly TRBD1 (6 bases). This material consisted of peripheral blood, taken on day 0 of MenACWY control vaccination. CDR3 sequence: CASSQGTVTNYGYTF. CDR3 nucleotide sequence: TGTGCCAGCAGCCAAGGGACAGTTACTAACTATGGCTACACCTTC.